Each of the 32 T cell receptor beta chains below was sequenced from the same sample in a study of beta chain features in type 1 diabetes. Expressed TCRB transcripts were sequenced because the entire RNA isolate underwent reverse transcription. Assay: immunoSEQ multiplex PCR; the TCRdb copy retains only in-frame clones and omits some. The table has 400,000 to 550,000 clones, about an eighth seen once. The sequencing input was naive CD4+ T cells from blood. These receptors were collected from a woman between 18 and 29 years old in good health.

The chain uses TRBV30 and TRBJ2-7; D could derive from TRBD1 or TRBD2 (6 bases each). V was trimmed by 2 bases and J by 2 bases, leaving 10 bases between them. Germline V gives CDR1 GTSNPN, CDR2 SVGIG (reference sequence). The CDR3 is 13 amino acids. The CDR3 nucleotides read TGTGCCTGGAGTTCGGGGGCTCCCTACGAGCAGTACTTC. Its translation is CAWSSGAPYEQYF.

This clone was seen only a few times. The genes are TRBV7-9 and TRBJ2-3, with 8 bases that match TRBD1. The trim removed 2 bases at V and 4 bases at J, leaving 5 bases unmatched. Germline V lookup: CDR1 SEHNR, CDR2 FQNEAQ (reference sequence). The CDR3 consists of 15 residues. DNA for the CDR3: TGTGCCAGCAGCTTAATGGCAGGGGGCTCAGATACGCAGTATTTT. Translating it yields CASSLMAGGSDTQYF.

Turning to this clone: The same CDR3 is also encoded by other DNA sequences in this sample. V is TRBV7-2 and J is TRBJ2-1; no clear D gene. This CDR3 region has 13 residues. V lost 1 base, J lost 5 bases, and 6 bases lay in between. CDR1 and CDR2 from the germline V gene are SGHTA and FQGNSA. CDR3 coding DNA: TGTGCCAGCAGCTTAGGGCAGGACAATGAGCAGTTCTTC. This codes for CASSLGQDNEQFF.

The rearrangement uses TRBV5-4 and TRBJ2-1; D perhaps matches TRBD2 (5 bases). The V gene's germline CDR1 is SGHNT and CDR2 YYREEE (reference sequence). This CDR3 has 12 amino acids. V lost 4 bases and J lost 8, with 10 bases in between. The CDR3 region has the DNA TGTGCCAGCAGCGAGAGGCGGGATGAGCAGTTCTTC. It is translated as CASSERRDEQFF.

This clone was seen a few times. Other nucleotide sequences from this sample produce the same CDR3. The V call is TRBV14, the J call TRBJ2-5, with D unresolved. Looked up from germline, CDR1 is SGHDN and CDR2 is FVKESK. With 4 bases removed from V and 4 bases from J, the gap between germline ends came to 4 bases. The CDR3 has 11 amino acids. CDR3 DNA: TGTGCCAGCAGCCTAGGAGAGACCCAGTACTTC. Protein product: CASSLGETQYF. Full variable domain (remainder filled in from reference TRBV14 and TRBJ2-5): EAGVTQFPSHSVIEKGQTVTLRCDPISGHDNLYWYRRVMGKEIKFLLHFVKESKQDESGMPNNRFLAERTGGTYSTLKVQPAELEDSGVYFCASSLGETQYFGPGTRLLVL.

This clone was recorded a few times. The rearrangement links TRBV4-1 to TRBJ1-4; D is unresolved. Trimming took 4 bases from V and 12 from J, leaving 21 bases between them. The CDR3 loop spans 15 amino acids. From germline, CDR1 is MGHRA and CDR2 YSYEKL. This CDR3 is CASSPPGRAPRQLFF. The CDR3 DNA reads as TGCGCCAGCAGCCCCCCCGGGCGGGCTCCTAGACAACTGTTTTTT.

This clone was recorded a few times. The CDR3: CASSLGAGYNEQFF. The CDR3 coding sequence is TGCGCCAGCAGCCTAGGAGCTGGCTACAATGAGCAGTTCTTC. The V gene is TRBV5-1, the J gene TRBJ2-1, with D unresolved. V was pared by 4 bases and J by 3 bases, with 11 bases between. This CDR3 contains 14 residues. Germline V gene data show CDR1 as SGHRS and CDR2 as YFSETQ.

This clone was seen a few times. The chain recombines TRBV9 with TRBJ2-7; TRBD1 might be the D (6 bases). The ends were cut back, 7 bases at V and 5 bases at J, with 22 bases in the middle. Germline CDR1 is SGDLS and CDR2 is YYNGEE. CDR3 size: 15 residues. This CDR3 reads CASGAKGGHRHEQYV. In DNA, the CDR3 is TGTGCCAGCGGGGCCAAAGGGGGACACCGTCACGAGCAGTACGTC.

The rearrangement uses TRBV23-1 and TRBJ1-2, with D unresolved. TRBV23-1 is flagged as an ORF with uncertain function. CDR3 length: 15 amino acids. Trimming took off 4 bases at V and 1 base at J, with 13 bases between the two ends. Written as DNA, the CDR3 is TGCGCCAGCAGTCTCCCTCGCGGGATTAACTATGGCTACACCTTC. It specifies CASSLPRGINYGYTF.

The chain joins TRBV5-1 to TRBJ2-1, with 13 nucleotides matching TRBD2. The CDR3 extends over 15 amino acids. V shed 4 bases, J shed 6 bases, and the junction held 4 bases outside the gene matches. Germline V gives CDR1 SGHRS, CDR2 YFSETQ. CDR3 nucleotides: TGCGCCAGCAGCGCTGGACTAGCGGGAGTCAATGAGCAGTTCTTC. Encoded protein: CASSAGLAGVNEQFF.

This clone has a handful of counts. This rearrangement joins TRBV4-1 to TRBJ2-4, with D uncertain. The V end lost 4 bases, the J end lost 1 base, and 14 bases lay between the germline ends. The CDR3 has 16 residues. CDR1 MGHRA and CDR2 YSYEKL come from the germline V gene. The CDR3 bases are TGCGCCAGCAGCCGGCGGCCCAACGGGGCCAAAAACATTCAGTACTTC. It codes for CASSRRPNGAKNIQYF.

To note about this clone: Different DNA sequences within this sample yield the same CDR3. V gene TRBV14 combines with J gene TRBJ1-1, with D tentatively TRBD1 (5 bases). This CDR3 comprises 13 residues. The V gene lost 0 bases and the J gene lost 5 bases, with 7 bases spanning the gap. In germline, CDR1 is SGHDN, CDR2 FVKESK. CDR3 sequence: CASSQDRETEAFF. The CDR3 DNA follows: TGTGCCAGCAGCCAAGACAGGGAAACTGAAGCTTTCTTT.

This clone was seen more than once but under ten times. The gene calls are TRBV25-1 and TRBJ2-7, with D perhaps given as TRBD1 or TRBD2 (5 bases each). The germline CDR1 and CDR2 sequences are MGHDK and SYGVNS. The length of the CDR3 is 15 residues. Between the trimmed V and J ends, which lost 3 bases and 4 bases, there was a span of 16 bases. CDR3 DNA sequence: TGTGCCAGCAGTGATAGTTGGGGGTCTTTATACGAGCAGTACTTC. As protein: CASSDSWGSLYEQYF.

In its sample, this clone was seen a few times. The J gene is TRBJ2-1, the V gene TRBV7-2; 8 bases line up with TRBD1. Germline V gives CDR1 SGHTA, CDR2 FQGNSA. The CDR3 runs to 16 residues. The J segment lost 2 bases and the V segment lost 3 bases, leaving 6 bases of the junction unmatched. The CDR3, as DNA: TGTGCCAGCAGCTTTCAGGGGGCAGGGACCTACAATGAGCAGTTCTTC. This translates into CASSFQGAGTYNEQFF.

This clone showed up just a few times. The chain joins TRBV28 to TRBJ1-1; tentative D call: TRBD1 (6 bases). Trimming left V 7 bases short and J 0 bases short, with 15 bases between. The CDR3 length is 15 residues. Germline lookup yields CDR1 MDHEN and CDR2 SYDVKM. Here the CDR3 DNA reads TGTGCCAGCAACGCCCGGGACATACTGAACACTGAAGCTTTCTTT. The encoded protein is CASNARDILNTEAFF. Filled out from reference TRBV28 and TRBJ1-1, the complete variable domain reads DVKVTQSSRYLVKRTGEKVFLECVQDMDHENMFWYRQDPGLGLRLIYFSYDVKMKEKGDIPEGYSVSREKKERFSLILESASTNQTSMYLCASNARDILNTEAFFGQGTRLTVV.

The CDR3 DNA is TGTGCCAGCAGGACAGGGGGCTACGAGCAGTACTTC. Translated: CASRTGGYEQYF. The chain has TRBV27 and TRBJ2-7; TRBD1 matches at 9 bases. From germline, CDR1 is MNHEY and CDR2 SMNVEV (reference sequence). The length of the CDR3 is 12 residues. V lost 6 bases and J lost 3; bases outside the gene matches: 0.

This clone was seen a few times. V gene TRBV29-1 combines with J gene TRBJ2-7; 7 bases line up with TRBD1. V shed 6 bases, J shed 0 bases, and the junction held 8 bases outside the gene matches. The germline gives CDR1 SQVTM, CDR2 ANQGSEA. This CDR3 spans 14 amino acids. DNA of the CDR3: TGCAGCGTGCGACAGGGTAGCGACTCCTACGAGCAGTACTTC. Residues: CSVRQGSDSYEQYF.

The J gene is TRBJ1-2, the V gene TRBV7-9; 10 bases match TRBD1. With V trimmed by 4 bases and J by 8 bases, 1 base remained unmatched. Germline V gene lookup returns CDR1 SEHNR and CDR2 FQNEAQ (reference sequence). The CDR3 runs to 12 residues. CDR3 loop: CASSSTGGGYTF. CDR3 bases: TGTGCCAGCAGCTCGACAGGGGGCGGCTACACCTTC.

J is TRBJ2-3 and V is TRBV29-1; D tentatively fits TRBD1 or TRBD2 (5 bases each). The V and J ends lost 7 bases and 3 bases respectively, with 17 bases between them. The CDR3 runs 14 residues. Germline V gene data show CDR1 as SQVTM and CDR2 as ANQGSEA. CDR3 nucleotides: TGCAGCGCCAGGGACGCGAGCCGGACAGATACGCAGTATTTT. This gives the protein CSARDASRTDTQYF.

This chain links TRBV6-6 with TRBJ2-3; 9 nucleotides match TRBD1. Germline V gene sequence: CDR1 MNHNY, CDR2 SVGAGI (reference sequence). J gave up 3 bases and V 5 bases, and 6 bases lay outside the gene matches. CDR3 length: 15 residues. The CDR3 nucleotides are TGTGCCAGCAGTCCCGTCGGACAGGGGACAGATACGCAGTATTTT. Translated: CASSPVGQGTDTQYF.

J is TRBJ1-2 and V is TRBV30; D perhaps matches TRBD1 (6 bases). Trimming removed 7 bases at V and 7 bases at J, with 28 bases between. The germline V gene encodes CDR1 GTSNPN and CDR2 SVGIG (reference sequence). The CDR3 runs to 16 residues. The CDR3 sequence is CASKTGSGTTGPGYTF. The CDR3 coding sequence is TGTGCCTCAAAGACAGGTTCCGGGACAACTGGGCCTGGCTACACCTTC.

This clone was counted only a few times. The J gene is TRBJ2-4, the V gene TRBV2; D unclear. Trimming removed 3 bases at V and 6 bases at J, with 6 bases between. The CDR3 is 12 residues long. Germline CDR1 reads SNHLY; CDR2 reads FYNNEI. CDR3 coding DNA: TGTGCCAGCAGTGATTTGAGAAACATTCAGTACTTC. Amino acid sequence: CASSDLRNIQYF.

This clone came up a few times. The chain couples TRBV18 to TRBJ2-5; D not certain. Germline CDR1 KGHSH, CDR2 LQKENI. With 2 bases removed from V and 1 base from J, the gap between germline ends came to 5 bases. The CDR3 is made up of 13 amino acids. CDR3 in DNA: TGTGCCAGCTCACCATTCAGCCAAGAGACCCAGTACTTC. Its protein product is CASSPFSQETQYF.

V and J are TRBV20-1 and TRBJ2-3; no clear D gene. The CDR3 consists of 11 residues. In germline, CDR1 is DFQATT, CDR2 SNEGSKA (reference sequence). The V end was cut by 6 bases, the J end by 3 bases, with 7 bases between. This chain's CDR3 is CSAEITDTQYF. The CDR3 nucleotides are TGCAGTGCAGAAATAACAGATACGCAGTATTTT.

The chain has TRBV7-3 and TRBJ2-3, with D tentatively TRBD1 (6 bases). The CDR3 sequence is 19 residues long. The V end lost 0 bases, the J end lost 1 base, and 20 bases lay between the germline ends. Germline V lookup: CDR1 SGHTA, CDR2 FQGTGA. This CDR3 is CASSLTSTGLGARTDTQYF. The CDR3 nucleotides read TGTGCCAGCAGCTTAACGAGCACGGGGTTGGGGGCTCGCACAGATACGCAGTATTTT.

In its sample, this clone was seen a few times. The chain is built from TRBV11-3 and TRBJ1-2; a weak D match, TRBD1 (5 bases). From germline, CDR1 is SGHNT and CDR2 YENEEA. V lost 5 bases and J lost 14, with 18 bases in between. The CDR3 length is 12 residues. The CDR3 loop is CASSPFRGRRTF. CDR3 DNA sequence: TGTGCCAGCAGCCCCTTTCGGGGCAGAAGGACCTTC.

The genes are TRBV18 and TRBJ2-5, with 10 bases that match TRBD1. Trimming cost V 0 bases and J 5 bases; bases outside gene matches: 6. The CDR3 extends over 16 amino acids. The germline V gene encodes CDR1 KGHSH and CDR2 LQKENI. CDR3: CASSPPGQGFAETQYF. CDR3 coding DNA: TGTGCCAGCTCACCACCGGGACAGGGGTTTGCGGAGACCCAGTACTTC.

The chain combines TRBV7-2 with TRBJ2-3; D might be TRBD2 (5 bases). V was trimmed by 3 bases and J by 4 bases, leaving 11 bases between them. Germline lookup yields CDR1 SGHTA and CDR2 FQGNSA. This CDR3 is built from 14 residues. The CDR3: CASSFERFPDTQYF. CDR3 coding DNA: TGTGCCAGCAGCTTTGAGCGGTTCCCAGATACGCAGTATTTT.

This clone was seen only a few times. V is TRBV7-9 and J is TRBJ2-7; D might be TRBD2 (6 bases). Germline V gives CDR1 SEHNR, CDR2 FQNEAQ (reference sequence). Trimming removed 3 bases at V and 3 bases at J, with 21 bases between. This CDR3 is built from 17 residues. CDR3 sequence: CASSFVLARDPDYEQYF. The DNA of the CDR3 is TGTGCCAGCAGCTTTGTACTAGCTAGGGACCCGGACTACGAGCAGTACTTC.

In this sample, this clone turned up a few times. The rearrangement uses TRBV14 and TRBJ1-5, with 7 bases matching TRBD1. The CDR3 runs to 15 residues. Germline CDR1 SGHDN, CDR2 FVKESK. V shed 4 bases and J 2 bases; nucleotides not matched to a gene: 5. The CDR3 spells CASSLRQGGNQPQHF. As DNA, the CDR3 is TGTGCCAGCAGCCTCAGGCAGGGGGGCAATCAGCCCCAGCATTTT. Looking up the rest from reference TRBV14 and TRBJ1-5 gives the full variable domain: EAGVTQFPSHSVIEKGQTVTLRCDPISGHDNLYWYRRVMGKEIKFLLHFVKESKQDESGMPNNRFLAERTGGTYSTLKVQPAELEDSGVYFCASSLRQGGNQPQHFGDGTRLSIL.

The table lists this clone with a few counts. The CDR3 DNA follows: TGTGCCAGCAGCGCCAGACGGGAGACGCATACGCAGTATTTT. Amino acids: CASSARRETHTQYF. The J gene is TRBJ2-3, the V gene TRBV9, with a weak D call TRBD2 (6 bases). The CDR3 has 14 amino acids. V was clipped by 3 bases and J by 7 bases, with 15 bases between them. Germline V gives CDR1 SGDLS, CDR2 YYNGEE.

The J gene is TRBJ2-3, the V gene TRBV5-1, with D possibly TRBD1 on 6 matching bases. V lost 0 bases and J lost 5, with 13 bases in between. The CDR3 covers 15 residues. Looked up from germline, CDR1 is SGHRS and CDR2 is YFSETQ. The CDR3 here is CASSLANRAGDTQYF. DNA of the CDR3: TGCGCCAGCAGCTTGGCCAACAGGGCTGGAGATACGCAGTATTTT.